Below are 27 T cell receptor beta chains sequenced from a single sample in a study of spatial heterogeneity in lung cancer (dated by TCRdb to the late 2010s). The library came from 5' RACE. The sequencing machine was a NextSeq 500. TCRdb applied fastp at Q25 and MiXCR to the public reads, then kept only in-frame beta chains. Under each unique CDR3 protein, matching rows form one entry showing the most common genes and DNA. The sample data list 6,000 to 8,500 distinct CDR3 sequences, and around 14% of these were observed just once. About 8.1% of the sample comes from the top ten. No antigen has been assigned to these receptors. Broader findings and caveats from the paper: The tumor nonsynonymous mutation count correlated with the number of expanded alpha and beta TCRs within the tumor.

The time point label corresponds to: sample taken at primary tumor resection. The source material was lung tumor tissue, sampled at surgery. Every receptor here comes from a male donor with early-stage non-small cell lung cancer.

This clonotype was seen ten or more times. This beta chain is a stray sequence in a library constructed for alpha chains; its clone size is not meaningful. The rearrangement joins TRBV3-1 to TRBJ2-1; D ambiguous. In germline, CDR1 is LGHDT, CDR2 YNNKEL (reference sequence). This CDR3 has 14 residues. The germline V and J ends were trimmed by 1 base and 9 bases, with 13 bases remaining between them. The CDR3 region has the DNA TGTGCCAGCAGCCAAGCGTCAGCCAACGCTGAGCAGTTCTTC. Its protein is CASSQASANAEQFF.

Comments on this clonotype: Because this beta chain is a stray read in a library intended to capture alpha chains, its abundance should not be given much weight. The chain uses TRBV14 and TRBJ2-1, with 14 bases that match TRBD2. Germline assignment: CDR1 SGHDN and CDR2 FVKESK. V lost 1 base to trimming and J lost 7 bases; unmatched junction nucleotides: 6. The CDR3 consists of 17 residues. CDR3 sequence reads: CASSQAVGLAGGNEQFF. The CDR3 region has the DNA TGTGCCAGCAGCCAAGCGGTCGGACTAGCGGGAGGAAATGAGCAGTTCTTC.

Worth noting for this clonotype: In a library made to pick up alpha chains, this beta chain is a stray read with a size that means little. The J gene is TRBJ2-7, the V gene TRBV20-1; D might be TRBD1 or TRBD2, each matching 5 bases. Germline assignment: CDR1 DFQATT and CDR2 SNEGSKA (reference sequence). CDR3 length equals 13 residues. The V end was cut by 6 bases, the J end by 2 bases, with 14 bases between. CDR3 in DNA: TGCAGTGCCACCCGGGACGGCCCCTACGAGCAGTACTTC. Translating it yields CSATRDGPYEQYF.

This clonotype is labeled as medium-sized (0.01 to 0.1%). This beta chain appears as a stray read in a library generated for alpha chains; its size is not informative. V usage is TRBV10-3 and J usage is TRBJ2-3; the D call may be TRBD1 or TRBD2 (5 bases each). The CDR3 covers 14 residues. Germline V CDR1 and CDR2: ENHRY, SYGVKD. Trimming cost V 2 bases and J 2 bases, with 8 bases left between them. As DNA, the CDR3 is TGTGCCATCAGTGAGCGGGGCCCCACAGATACGCAGTATTTT. It specifies CAISERGPTDTQYF.

This clonotype is large (0.1 to 1%). This beta chain represents an off-target read in a library built for alpha chains; its size is of limited meaning. The rearrangement uses TRBV20-1 and TRBJ2-7, with TRBD1 as a possible D gene (5 bases). The germline V and J ends were trimmed by 3 bases and 0 bases, with 18 bases remaining between them. Per germline, CDR1 DFQATT and CDR2 SNEGSKA (reference sequence). The CDR3 spans 16 residues. CDR3 sequence reads: CSARGGAAWSSYEQYV. CDR3 nucleotides: TGCAGTGCTAGGGGTGGGGCCGCCTGGAGCTCCTACGAGCAGTACGTC.

This clonotype was detected ten times or more. Found in a library prepared for alpha chains, this beta chain is an off-target read, and its abundance has little meaning. The J gene is TRBJ1-2, the V gene TRBV20-1; no clear D. Germline V gene lookup returns CDR1 DFQATT and CDR2 SNEGSKA (reference sequence). The CDR3 loop spans 13 amino acids. Trimming took off 3 bases at V and 2 bases at J, with 10 bases between the two ends. In DNA form, the CDR3 reads TGCAGTGCTAGGGACGATTTAAACTATGGCTACACCTTC. The encoded protein is CSARDDLNYGYTF.

This clonotype counts as medium-sized. Being off target in a library aimed at alpha chains, this beta chain has a size of little meaning. The chain links TRBV11-3 to TRBJ2-1; D gene ambiguous. Germline CDR1 SGHNT, CDR2 YENEEA. V lost 0 bases to trimming and J lost 9 bases, with 6 bases between them. The CDR3 covers 12 residues. The CDR3 nucleotides read TGTGCCAGCAGCTTAGAAGTTTGTGAGCAGTTCTTC. This translates into CASSLEVCEQFF.

This clonotype has ten or more counts. This beta chain slipped into a library made for alpha chains as a stray read, so its size is not meaningful. This chain connects TRBV2 to TRBJ1-1; the match to TRBD1 covers 8 bases. CDR3 length equals 13 residues. Germline CDR1 and CDR2: SNHLY and FYNNEI. V lost 4 bases and J lost 6; bases outside the gene matches: 4. The CDR3 bases are TGTGCCAGCAGTGCGCAGGGGGCCGCTGAAGCTTTCTTT. Protein sequence: CASSAQGAAEAFF.

This clonotype was picked up many times. Being off target in a library aimed at alpha chains, this beta chain has a size of little meaning. The chain carries TRBV7-2 and TRBJ2-3, with 8 bases aligning to TRBD2. Germline trimming cut 3 bases from V and 5 bases from J; bases unmatched to any gene: 10. The CDR3 is made up of 16 amino acids. Germline V gene sequence: CDR1 SGHTA, CDR2 FQGNSA. Here the CDR3 reads CASSLVAGKVIDTQYF. CDR3 DNA sequence: TGTGCCAGCAGCTTGGTAGCGGGGAAGGTCATAGATACGCAGTATTTT.

A few counts support this clonotype. This beta chain is an off-target read within a library intended for alpha chains, so its frequency means little. The rearrangement uses TRBV6-2 or TRBV6-3 and TRBJ2-6; 8 bases fit TRBD2. The CDR3 consists of 20 residues. The junction had 14 bases not matched to a gene; V was cut back by 4 bases and J by 0 bases. In germline, CDR1 is MNHEY, CDR2 SVGEGT. The CDR3 nucleotides are TGTGCCAGCAGTTTCGAAGTAACACTAGCGGCTAACTCTGGGGCCAACGTCCTGACTTTC. Amino acid sequence: CASSFEVTLAANSGANVLTF.

This clonotype was observed many times. This beta chain lies outside the target of a library built for alpha chains; its clone size means little. The chain employs TRBV20-1 and TRBJ1-3; 8 bases are shared with TRBD1. This CDR3 contains 15 residues. V lost 5 bases to trimming and J lost 4 bases; unmatched junction nucleotides: 10. Germline-derived CDR1 and CDR2 are DFQATT and SNEGSKA (reference sequence). This CDR3 is CSAGPQGARGNTIYF. CDR3 in DNA: TGCAGTGCTGGACCCCAGGGGGCGAGAGGAAACACCATATATTTT.

This clonotype is medium-sized. The size of this beta chain means little, since it is a stray read in a library made for alpha chains. DNA for the CDR3: TGCGCCAGCAGCCCCTTGGGGGGCAGCTATGGCTACACCTTC. Its translation: CASSPLGGSYGYTF. The rearrangement links TRBV4-1 to TRBJ1-2; a weak D match, TRBD1 (6 bases). The CDR3 covers 14 residues. The V gene lost 4 bases and the J gene lost 4 bases, with 13 bases spanning the gap. The germline V gene has CDR1 MGHRA and CDR2 YSYEKL.

This clonotype was seen ten or more times. This beta chain is an off-target read within a library intended for alpha chains, so its frequency means little. The chain is built from TRBV4-1 and TRBJ1-2; possibly TRBD1 for D (5 bases). Germline V CDR1 and CDR2: MGHRA, YSYEKL. The CDR3 has 15 residues. V was clipped by 1 base and J by 13 bases, with 22 bases between them. CDR3 DNA: TGCGCCAGCAGCCAAGTAGGGAGGGACTCCCCGGTCTCCACCTTC. Translated, it gives CASSQVGRDSPVSTF.

This clonotype showed up many times. A library prepared for alpha chains yielded this beta chain as an off-target read; its size is of little meaning. J is TRBJ2-3 and V is TRBV5-1; D may be TRBD2 (6 bases). Between the trimmed V and J ends, which lost 7 bases and 2 bases, there was a span of 14 bases. The CDR3 extends over 14 amino acids. Germline V gene sequence: CDR1 SGHRS, CDR2 YFSETQ. This chain's CDR3 is CASGPGLLTDTQYF. In DNA, the CDR3 is TGCGCCAGCGGACCGGGACTGCTCACAGATACGCAGTATTTT.

Many counts were recorded for this clonotype. Being off target in a library aimed at alpha chains, this beta chain has a size of little meaning. The chain carries TRBV28 and TRBJ2-7; D gene uncertain. CDR1 and CDR2 from the germline V gene are MDHEN and SYDVKM. Trimming stripped 5 bases from V and 3 bases from J, with 11 bases between. The CDR3 is 13 amino acids. The CDR3: CASSGYQSYEQYV. DNA of the CDR3: TGTGCCAGCAGTGGATACCAGAGCTACGAGCAGTACGTC.

This clonotype was seen ten or more times. Within a library made for alpha chains, this beta chain is off target, and its count is uninformative. This sequence joins TRBV3-1 and TRBJ1-5; D might be TRBD1 (6 bases). This CDR3 is built from 14 residues. V dropped 6 bases and J dropped 5 bases, with 14 bases sitting between them. Per the germline V gene, CDR1 is LGHDT and CDR2 is YNNKEL (reference sequence). CDR3 sequence: CASRATGADQPQHF. The CDR3 DNA reads as TGTGCCAGCAGGGCGACAGGTGCTGATCAGCCCCAGCATTTT.

This clonotype is labeled as medium-sized (0.01 to 0.1%). Because this beta chain is a stray read in a library intended to capture alpha chains, its abundance should not be given much weight. The chain couples TRBV5-1 to TRBJ2-2; 7 bases match TRBD1. The CDR3 is 15 amino acids. Germline V lookup: CDR1 SGHRS, CDR2 YFSETQ. J gave up 2 bases and V 1 base, and 2 bases lay outside the gene matches. The DNA of the CDR3 is TGCGCCAGCAGCTTGACAGGGGAAAACACCGGGGAGCTGTTTTTT. Protein sequence: CASSLTGENTGELFF.

A remark on this clonotype: This beta chain lies outside the target of a library built for alpha chains; its clone size means little. The chain carries TRBV27 and TRBJ2-1; no reliable D call. The CDR3 contains 18 residues. The germline V gene encodes CDR1 MNHEY and CDR2 SMNVEV (reference sequence). V gave up 5 bases and J gave up 2 bases, with 22 bases separating them. Written as DNA, the CDR3 is TGTGCCAGCAGTATCGTCCCGCCGCAGGAGCTAACCTACAATGAGCAGTTCTTC. This codes for CASSIVPPQELTYNEQFF.

This clonotype appeared many times. This beta chain lies outside the target of a library built for alpha chains; its clone size means little. This CDR3 is CASSLAWTQNTGELFF. The CDR3 coding sequence is TGTGCCAGCAGTTTGGCGTGGACACAAAACACCGGGGAGCTGTTTTTT. The gene calls are TRBV27 and TRBJ2-2; perhaps TRBD1 as D (5 bases). Trimming shortened V by 3 bases and J by 2 bases, and 13 bases separated the two germline ends. Germline-derived CDR1 and CDR2 are MNHEY and SMNVEV (reference sequence). The CDR3 sequence is 16 residues long.

This clonotype is judged medium-sized (0.01 to 0.1%). Since it is a stray read in a library aimed at alpha chains, this beta chain has a size that is not meaningful. The genes are TRBV28 and TRBJ2-7; D gene ambiguous. The CDR3 length is 13 residues. The germline gives CDR1 MDHEN, CDR2 SYDVKM. Trimming removed 2 bases at V and 3 bases at J, with 8 bases between. CDR3 nucleotide sequence: TGTGCCAGCAGTTTAGGGCAAATCTACGAGCAGTACTTC. It yields the protein CASSLGQIYEQYF.

This clonotype was picked up many times. The library was built for alpha chains, so this beta chain is an off-target read and its size means little. The V call is TRBV6-6, the J call TRBJ1-2; D is undetermined. V lost 6 bases and J 6 bases, leaving 14 bases between the germline ends. The CDR3 length is 13 residues. The germline gives CDR1 MNHNY, CDR2 SVGAGI (reference sequence). CDR3: CASSSPAGDGYTF. The CDR3 DNA follows: TGTGCCAGCAGCTCCCCAGCCGGGGATGGCTACACCTTC.

This clonotype was detected many times. In a library made to pick up alpha chains, this beta chain is a stray read with a size that means little. The chain is built from TRBV4-2 and TRBJ1-2; TRBD1 might be the D (6 bases). Per the germline V gene, CDR1 is LGHNA and CDR2 is YNFKEQ. CDR3 length equals 17 residues. V was pared by 0 bases and J by 1 base, with 15 bases between. This CDR3 reads CASSQDERLGGNYGYTF. CDR3 bases: TGTGCCAGCAGCCAAGATGAAAGGCTAGGGGGTAACTATGGCTACACCTTC.

This clonotype has a count of ten or more. The library was prepared for alpha chains; this beta chain is a stray read, so its frequency means little. J is TRBJ2-1 and V is TRBV11-2, with TRBD1 matching 8 bases. There are 16 residues in the CDR3. Germline CDR1 reads SGHAT; CDR2 reads FQNNGV. Trimming removed 5 bases from V and 1 base from J; junction bases left unmatched: 7. Written as DNA, the CDR3 is TGTGCCAGCAGCCTCGACAGGGGTCGGTCCTACAATGAGCAGTTCTTC. This gives the protein CASSLDRGRSYNEQFF.

With regard to this clonotype: This beta chain slipped into a library made for alpha chains as a stray read, so its size is not meaningful. The rearrangement links TRBV4-1 to TRBJ2-5; 8 bases fit TRBD1. The CDR3 extends over 14 amino acids. CDR1 and CDR2 from the germline V gene are MGHRA and YSYEKL. J was trimmed by 5 bases and V by 0 bases; bases with no gene match: 2. CDR3 residues: CASSQETGDETQYF. CDR3 coding DNA: TGCGCCAGCAGCCAAGAGACAGGGGATGAGACCCAGTACTTC.

Many counts were recorded for this clonotype. For a library built for alpha chains, this beta chain is a stray read; little rests on its size. As DNA, the CDR3 is TGTGCCAGCAGCCCACATCCTAGCGGGAGGGCCAATGAGCAGTTCTTC. This codes for CASSPHPSGRANEQFF. The chain combines TRBV4-2 with TRBJ2-1; TRBD2 aligns across 12 bases. Germline CDR1 and CDR2: LGHNA and YNFKEQ. V shed 4 bases, J shed 6 bases, and the junction held 7 bases outside the gene matches. The CDR3 is 16 amino acids.

With regard to this clonotype: This beta chain slipped into a library made for alpha chains as a stray read, so its size is not meaningful. The chain couples TRBV12-3 or TRBV12-4 to TRBJ1-5; D is unclear. Trimming cost V 5 bases and J 6 bases, with 17 bases left between them. The CDR3 is made up of 15 amino acids. The CDR3 bases are TGTGCCAGCAGTCAGTGGGGAGGAGAGGGTCAGCCCCAGCATTTT. Its translation is CASSQWGGEGQPQHF.

This clonotype was detected ten times or more. This beta chain is a stray sequence in a library constructed for alpha chains; its clone size is not meaningful. The chain uses TRBV6-6 and TRBJ2-7; tentative D call: TRBD1 (6 bases). This CDR3 is 13 amino acids long. Germline CDR1 reads MNHNY; CDR2 reads SVGAGI (reference sequence). Trimming removed 7 bases from V and 3 bases from J, with 13 bases in between. CDR3 bases: TGTGCCAGCAACAGGGCTGAGGGCTACGAGCAGTACTTC. This encodes CASNRAEGYEQYF.